This T cell receptor beta chain was identified during a study of T-cell reconstitution after alpha-beta-depleted transplantation in children. The ends were cut back, 5 bases at V and 5 bases at J, with 12 bases in the middle. The CDR3 covers 13 residues. Germline V gives CDR1 SGHTA, CDR2 FQGNSA. This clonotype was counted many times. The authors prepared the TCRbeta library with unique molecular identifiers. TCRdb redid the calling of the PCR reads with MiXCR, one entry per CDR3 protein. Of around 190,000 distinct CDR3 sequences listed, 5.5% to 7% are singletons. The J gene is TRBJ2-5, the V gene TRBV7-2, with D perhaps matching TRBD1 (5 bases). This TCR was recovered from a boy aged 2 to 9 with acute lymphoblastic leukemia, due to receive a stem cell transplant. The sequenced sample was PBMCs, obtained before TCRalphabeta/CD19-depleted stem cell transplant. The CDR3 nucleotides read TGTGCCAGCAGCGCCTACAGGTTGGAGACCCAGTACTTC. Protein sequence: CASSAYRLETQYF.